Sequencing of this TCR beta chain was carried out in a study of shared clonotypes between healthy human individuals. Overall study: Contributing individuals were a couple of females and three males aged 18 to 49. Findings of the study overall: Generation probabilities of non-shared clonotypes were lower (relative to those shared by all four donors).

Partitioning of CD4+ cells yielded a CD45RA+ naive subset and a CD45RA-negative memory subset. V lost 7 bases to trimming and J lost 1 base, with 12 bases between them. The CDR3 consists of 14 residues. The germline V gene has CDR1 MNHNY and CDR2 SVGAGI (reference sequence). Of note for this clone: Its antigen is unidentified.

Each subset's genomic DNA was split evenly across several immunoSEQ plates. Clones were read by immunoSEQ multiplex PCR, and TCRdb kept only the in-frame ones, dropping some. Of around 510,000 clones in the sample, around 96% were seen once. The sequenced sample consisted of naive CD4+ T cells sorted from blood. Subset indicated: CD45RA+ positively selected. The receptor's source is a woman aged 25 to 39 in good health. V and J are TRBV6-6 and TRBJ2-3, with D perhaps matching TRBD2 (6 bases). CDR3 nucleotide sequence: TGTGCCAGCACGGTGCGGGGTGGCACAGATACGCAGTATTTT. It specifies CASTVRGGTDTQYF.